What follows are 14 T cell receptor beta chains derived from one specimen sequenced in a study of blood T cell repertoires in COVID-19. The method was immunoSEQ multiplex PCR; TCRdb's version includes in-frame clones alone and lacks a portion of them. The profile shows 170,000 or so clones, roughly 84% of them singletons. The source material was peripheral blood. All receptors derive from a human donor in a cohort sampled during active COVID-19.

The CDR3 is CASSLIPPDRGRTGELFF. CDR3 sequence (DNA): TGTGCCAGCAGCTTAATCCCCCCCGACAGGGGGCGAACCGGGGAGCTGTTTTTT. V and J are TRBV7-3 and TRBJ2-2; TRBD1 matches at 10 bases. Germline trimming cut 1 base from V and 5 bases from J; bases unmatched to any gene: 10. Per germline, CDR1 SGHTA and CDR2 FQGTGA. This CDR3 spans 18 amino acids.

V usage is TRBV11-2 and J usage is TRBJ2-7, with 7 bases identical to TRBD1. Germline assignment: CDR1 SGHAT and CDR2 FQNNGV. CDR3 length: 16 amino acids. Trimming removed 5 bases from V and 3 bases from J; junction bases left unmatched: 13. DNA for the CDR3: TGTGCCAGCAGCCCCGGGACAGACCTTTTGAGCTACGAGCAGTACTTC. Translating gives CASSPGTDLLSYEQYF.

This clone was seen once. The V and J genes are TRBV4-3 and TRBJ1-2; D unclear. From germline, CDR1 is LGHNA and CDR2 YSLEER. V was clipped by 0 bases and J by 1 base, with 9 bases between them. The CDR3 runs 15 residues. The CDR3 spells CASSQDSGGNYGYTF. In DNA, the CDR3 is TGCGCCAGCAGCCAAGACTCAGGAGGTAACTATGGCTACACCTTC.

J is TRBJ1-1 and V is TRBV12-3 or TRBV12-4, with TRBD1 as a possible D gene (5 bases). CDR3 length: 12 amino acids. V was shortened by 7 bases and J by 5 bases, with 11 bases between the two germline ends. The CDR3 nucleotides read TGTGCCAGCACCCAGGGTTGGACTGAAGCTTTCTTT. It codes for CASTQGWTEAFF.

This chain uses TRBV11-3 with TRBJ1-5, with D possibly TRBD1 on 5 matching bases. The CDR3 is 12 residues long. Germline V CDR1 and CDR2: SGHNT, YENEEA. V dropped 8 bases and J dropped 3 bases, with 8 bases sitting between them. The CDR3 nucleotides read TGTGCCAGCCGGGGGGTCAATCAGCCCCAGCATTTT. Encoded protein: CASRGVNQPQHF.

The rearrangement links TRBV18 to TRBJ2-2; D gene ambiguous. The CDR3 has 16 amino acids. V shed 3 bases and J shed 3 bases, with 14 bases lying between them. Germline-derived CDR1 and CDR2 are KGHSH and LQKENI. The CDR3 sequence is CASSPIIVADTGELFF. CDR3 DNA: TGTGCCAGCTCACCCATAATAGTGGCGGACACCGGGGAGCTGTTTTTT.

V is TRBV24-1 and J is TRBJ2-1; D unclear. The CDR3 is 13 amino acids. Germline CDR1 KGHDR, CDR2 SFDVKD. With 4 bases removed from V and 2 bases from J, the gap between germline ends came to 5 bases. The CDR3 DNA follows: TGTGCCACCAGTGACCCAGCCTACAATGAGCAGTTCTTC. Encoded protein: CATSDPAYNEQFF.

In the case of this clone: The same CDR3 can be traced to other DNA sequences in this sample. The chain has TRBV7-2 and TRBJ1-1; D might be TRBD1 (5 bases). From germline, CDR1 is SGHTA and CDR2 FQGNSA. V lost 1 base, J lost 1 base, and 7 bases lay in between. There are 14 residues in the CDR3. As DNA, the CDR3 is TGTGCCAGCAGCTTAGGGGGCGGGAACACTGAAGCTTTCTTT. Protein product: CASSLGGGNTEAFF.

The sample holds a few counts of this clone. The CDR3 region is CASSLGLAGATETQYF. The CDR3 region has the DNA TGCGCCAGCAGCCTCGGACTAGCGGGAGCAACAGAGACCCAGTACTTC. The chain joins TRBV5-1 to TRBJ2-5, with 13 positions matching TRBD2. V shed 4 bases and J 4 bases; nucleotides not matched to a gene: 7. The CDR3 covers 16 residues. Germline CDR1 and CDR2: SGHRS and YFSETQ.

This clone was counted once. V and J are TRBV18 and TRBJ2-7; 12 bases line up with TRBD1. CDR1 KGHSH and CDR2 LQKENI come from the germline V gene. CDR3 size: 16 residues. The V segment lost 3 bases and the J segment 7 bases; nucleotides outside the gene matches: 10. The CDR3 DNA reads TGTGCCAGCTCACCCTACGGGGGACAGGGGGCGGGGGAGCAGTACTTC. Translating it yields CASSPYGGQGAGEQYF.

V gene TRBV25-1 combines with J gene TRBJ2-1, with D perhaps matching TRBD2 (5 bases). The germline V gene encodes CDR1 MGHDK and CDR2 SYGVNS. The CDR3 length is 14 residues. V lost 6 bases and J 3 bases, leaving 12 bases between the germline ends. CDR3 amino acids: CASSPEVRYNEQFF. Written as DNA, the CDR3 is TGTGCCAGCAGCCCGGAGGTACGCTACAATGAGCAGTTCTTC.

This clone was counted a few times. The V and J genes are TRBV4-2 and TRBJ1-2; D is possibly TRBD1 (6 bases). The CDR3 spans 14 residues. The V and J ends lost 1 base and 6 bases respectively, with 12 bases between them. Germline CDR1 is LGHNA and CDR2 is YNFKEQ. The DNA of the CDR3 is TGTGCCAGCAGCCAAGCAGGGGAGGGGCATGGCTACACCTTC. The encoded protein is CASSQAGEGHGYTF.

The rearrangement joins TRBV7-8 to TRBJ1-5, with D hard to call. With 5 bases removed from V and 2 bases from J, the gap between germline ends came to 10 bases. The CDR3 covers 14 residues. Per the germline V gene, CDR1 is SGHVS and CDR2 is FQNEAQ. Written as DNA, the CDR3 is TGTGCCAGCAGCCCAGGTGTCGGCAATCAGCCCCAGCATTTT. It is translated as CASSPGVGNQPQHF.

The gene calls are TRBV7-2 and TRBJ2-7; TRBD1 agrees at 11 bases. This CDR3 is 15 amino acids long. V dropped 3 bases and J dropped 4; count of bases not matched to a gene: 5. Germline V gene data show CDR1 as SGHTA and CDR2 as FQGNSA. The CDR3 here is CASSLDRGRFYEQYF. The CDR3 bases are TGTGCCAGCAGCTTGGACAGGGGGCGCTTTTACGAGCAGTACTTC.